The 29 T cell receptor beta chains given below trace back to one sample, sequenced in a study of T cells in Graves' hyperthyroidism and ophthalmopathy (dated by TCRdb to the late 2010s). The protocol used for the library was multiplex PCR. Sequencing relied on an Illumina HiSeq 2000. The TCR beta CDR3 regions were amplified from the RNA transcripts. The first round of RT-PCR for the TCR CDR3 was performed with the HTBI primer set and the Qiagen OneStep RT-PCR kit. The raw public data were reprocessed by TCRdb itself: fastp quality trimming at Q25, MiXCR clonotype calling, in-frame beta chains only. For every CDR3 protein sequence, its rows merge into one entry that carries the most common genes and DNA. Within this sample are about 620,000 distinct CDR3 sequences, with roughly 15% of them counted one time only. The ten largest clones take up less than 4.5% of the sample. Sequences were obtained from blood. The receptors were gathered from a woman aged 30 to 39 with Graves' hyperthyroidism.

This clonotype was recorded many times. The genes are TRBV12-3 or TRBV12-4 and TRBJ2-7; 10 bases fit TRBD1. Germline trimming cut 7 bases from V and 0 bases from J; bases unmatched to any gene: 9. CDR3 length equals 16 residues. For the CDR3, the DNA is TGTGCCAGCACCTTCGGACAGGGGGACATCTCCTACGAGCAGTACTTC. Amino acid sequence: CASTFGQGDISYEQYF.

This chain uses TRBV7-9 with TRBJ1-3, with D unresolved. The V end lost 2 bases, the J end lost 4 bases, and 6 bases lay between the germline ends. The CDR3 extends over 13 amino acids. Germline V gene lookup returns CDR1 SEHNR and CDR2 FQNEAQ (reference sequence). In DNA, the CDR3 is TGTGCCAGCAGCTTATACGAGGGAAACACCATATATTTT. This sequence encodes CASSLYEGNTIYF.

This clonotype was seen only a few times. The CDR3 sequence is CASSLERGQYEQYF. The CDR3 DNA reads TGTGCCAGCAGCTTGGAGAGGGGGCAGTACGAGCAGTACTTC. The rearrangement uses TRBV5-6 and TRBJ2-7; 7 bases fit TRBD1. V trimming: 0 bases; J trimming: 4 bases; junction bases outside the gene matches: 4. Germline CDR1 SGHDT, CDR2 YYEEEE. The CDR3 has 14 amino acids.

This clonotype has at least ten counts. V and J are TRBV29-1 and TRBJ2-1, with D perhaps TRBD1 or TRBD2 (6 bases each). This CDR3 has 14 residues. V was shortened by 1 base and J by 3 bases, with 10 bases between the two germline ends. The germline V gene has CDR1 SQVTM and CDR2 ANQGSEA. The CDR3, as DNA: TGCAGCGTTGAAGGGCGGGACATCTACAATGAGCAGTTCTTC. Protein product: CSVEGRDIYNEQFF.

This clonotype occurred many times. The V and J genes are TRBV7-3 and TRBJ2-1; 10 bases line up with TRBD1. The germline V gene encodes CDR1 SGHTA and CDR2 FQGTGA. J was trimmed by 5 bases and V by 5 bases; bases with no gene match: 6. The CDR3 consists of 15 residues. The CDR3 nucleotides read TGTGCCAGCAGCCATCGGGACAGGGGTGACAATGAGCAGTTCTTC. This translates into CASSHRDRGDNEQFF.

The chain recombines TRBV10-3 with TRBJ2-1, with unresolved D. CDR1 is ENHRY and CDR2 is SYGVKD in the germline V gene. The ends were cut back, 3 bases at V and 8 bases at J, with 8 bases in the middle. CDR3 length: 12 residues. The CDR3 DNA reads TGTGCCATCAGTGAAAATGCCTATGAGCAGTTCTTC. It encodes CAISENAYEQFF.

CDR3 sequence (DNA): TGTGCCAGCAGCCAAGAGCCTGGACTAGCGGGAGTAAGCTATGAGCAGTTCTTC. It codes for CASSQEPGLAGVSYEQFF. The rearrangement uses TRBV4-2 and TRBJ2-1; 13 bases match TRBD2. CDR3 length: 18 amino acids. Trimming removed 0 bases from V and 8 bases from J; junction bases left unmatched: 10. Germline V gene lookup returns CDR1 LGHNA and CDR2 YNFKEQ.

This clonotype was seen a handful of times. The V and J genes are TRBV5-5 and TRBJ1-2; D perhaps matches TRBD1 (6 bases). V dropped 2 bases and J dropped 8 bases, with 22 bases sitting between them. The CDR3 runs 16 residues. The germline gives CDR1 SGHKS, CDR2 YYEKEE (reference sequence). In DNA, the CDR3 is TGTGCCAGCAGCTTATCGACAGGAACGTCCGAAGAAGGCTACACCTTC. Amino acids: CASSLSTGTSEEGYTF. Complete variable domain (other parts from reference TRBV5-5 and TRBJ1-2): DAGVTQSPTHLIKTRGQQVTLRCSPISGHKSVSWYQQVLGQGPQFIFQYYEKEERGRGNFPDRFSARQFPNYSSELNVNALLLGDSALYLCASSLSTGTSEEGYTFGSGTRLTVV.

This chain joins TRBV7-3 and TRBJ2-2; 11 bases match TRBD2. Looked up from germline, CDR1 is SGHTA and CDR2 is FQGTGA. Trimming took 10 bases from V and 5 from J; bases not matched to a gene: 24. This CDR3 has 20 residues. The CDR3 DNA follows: TGTGCCACACTCGGGGGCGACCAGAATTTAGCGGGAGGGCCAACCGGGGAGCTGTTTTTT. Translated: CATLGGDQNLAGGPTGELFF. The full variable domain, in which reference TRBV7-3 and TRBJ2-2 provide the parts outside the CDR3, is GAGVSQTPSNKVTEKGKYVELRCDPISGHTALYWYRQSLGQGPEFLIYFQGTGAADDSGLPNDRFFAVRPEGSVSTLKIQRTERGDSAVYLCATLGGDQNLAGGPTGELFFGEGSRLTVL.

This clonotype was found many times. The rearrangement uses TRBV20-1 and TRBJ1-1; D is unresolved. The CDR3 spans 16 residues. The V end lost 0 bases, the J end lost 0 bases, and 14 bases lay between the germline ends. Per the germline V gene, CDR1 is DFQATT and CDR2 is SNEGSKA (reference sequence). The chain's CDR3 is CSARDRRFHMNTEAFF. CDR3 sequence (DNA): TGCAGTGCTAGAGATCGGCGGTTCCACATGAACACTGAAGCTTTCTTT.

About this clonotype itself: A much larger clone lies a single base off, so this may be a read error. CDR3 DNA sequence: TGTGCCCGCAGCCCCGGGACTAGCGGGAATTACAATGAGCAGTTCTTC. It encodes CARSPGTSGNYNEQFF. The genes are TRBV28 and TRBJ2-1; 13 bases line up with TRBD2. The CDR3 loop spans 16 amino acids. Germline values: CDR1 MDHEN, CDR2 SYDVKM.

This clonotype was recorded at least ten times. This chain's CDR3 is CASSSPSGRRDGYTF. The CDR3 DNA sequence: TGTGCCAGCAGCTCCCCTTCGGGGCGACGGGATGGCTACACCTTC. The J gene is TRBJ1-2, the V gene TRBV11-1; the D gene is possibly TRBD1 (5 bases). The CDR3 contains 15 residues. The germline gives CDR1 SGHAT, CDR2 FQDESV (reference sequence). The V and J ends lost 4 bases and 6 bases respectively, with 18 bases between them.

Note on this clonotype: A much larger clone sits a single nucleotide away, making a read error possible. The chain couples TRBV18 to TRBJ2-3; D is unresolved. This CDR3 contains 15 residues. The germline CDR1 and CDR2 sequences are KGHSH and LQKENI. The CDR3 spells CASSPWDQQGDKQYF. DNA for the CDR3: TGTGCCAGCTCACCTTGGGATCAGCAAGGAGATAAGCAGTATTTT.

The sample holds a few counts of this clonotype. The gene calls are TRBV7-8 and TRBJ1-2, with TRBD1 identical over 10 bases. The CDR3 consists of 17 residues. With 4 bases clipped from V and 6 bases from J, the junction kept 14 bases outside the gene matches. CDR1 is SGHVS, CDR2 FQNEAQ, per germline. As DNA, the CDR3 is TGTGCCAGCAGCTCGCTAAGTTCGGGACAGGGGATAAATGGCTACACCTTC. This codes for CASSSLSSGQGINGYTF.

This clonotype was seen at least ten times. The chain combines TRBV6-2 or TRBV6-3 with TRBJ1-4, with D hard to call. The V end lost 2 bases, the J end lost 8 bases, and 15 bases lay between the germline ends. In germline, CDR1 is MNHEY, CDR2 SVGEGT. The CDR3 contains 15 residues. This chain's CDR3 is CASSYNDRRNEKLFF. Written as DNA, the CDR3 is TGTGCCAGCAGTTACAACGATAGGAGAAACGAAAAACTGTTTTTT.

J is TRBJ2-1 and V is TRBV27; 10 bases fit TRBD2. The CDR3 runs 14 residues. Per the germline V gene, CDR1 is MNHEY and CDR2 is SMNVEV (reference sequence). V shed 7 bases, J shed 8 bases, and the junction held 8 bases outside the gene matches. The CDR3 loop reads CASMEREGPYEQFF. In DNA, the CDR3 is TGTGCCAGCATGGAGCGGGAGGGCCCCTATGAGCAGTTCTTC.

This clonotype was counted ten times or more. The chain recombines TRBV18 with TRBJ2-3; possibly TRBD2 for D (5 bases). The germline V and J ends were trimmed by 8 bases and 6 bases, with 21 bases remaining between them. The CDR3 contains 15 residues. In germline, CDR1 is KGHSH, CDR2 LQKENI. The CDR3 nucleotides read TGTGCCAGCCCCGCGAGGGAAGGGCGGAGTGATACGCAGTATTTT. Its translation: CASPAREGRSDTQYF.

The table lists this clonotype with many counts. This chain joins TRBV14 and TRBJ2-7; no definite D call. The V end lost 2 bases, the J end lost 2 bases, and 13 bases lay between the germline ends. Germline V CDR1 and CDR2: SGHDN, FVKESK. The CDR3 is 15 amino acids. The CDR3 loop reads CASSQFYQTAYEQYF. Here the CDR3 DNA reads TGTGCCAGCAGCCAATTTTATCAGACGGCCTACGAGCAGTACTTC.

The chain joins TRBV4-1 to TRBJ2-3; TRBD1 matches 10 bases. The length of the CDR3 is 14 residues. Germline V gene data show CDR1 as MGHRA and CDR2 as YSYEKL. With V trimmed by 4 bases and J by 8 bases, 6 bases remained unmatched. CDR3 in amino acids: CASSLGTGVATQYF. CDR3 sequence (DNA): TGCGCCAGCAGCCTCGGGACAGGGGTGGCTACGCAGTATTTT.

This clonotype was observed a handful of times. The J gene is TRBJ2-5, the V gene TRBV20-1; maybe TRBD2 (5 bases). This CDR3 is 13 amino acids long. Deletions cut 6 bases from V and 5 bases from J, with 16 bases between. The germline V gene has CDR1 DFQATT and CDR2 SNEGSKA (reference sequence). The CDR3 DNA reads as TGCAGTGCCGGACTGGATATGAGGGAGACCCAGTACTTC. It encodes CSAGLDMRETQYF.

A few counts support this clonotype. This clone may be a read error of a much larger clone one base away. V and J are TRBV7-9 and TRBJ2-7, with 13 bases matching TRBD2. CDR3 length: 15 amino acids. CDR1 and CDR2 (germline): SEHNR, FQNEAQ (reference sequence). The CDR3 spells CAGSNGLAGVYEQYF. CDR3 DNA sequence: TGTGCCGGCAGCAACGGACTAGCGGGAGTTTACGAGCAGTACTTC.

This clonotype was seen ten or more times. Here the CDR3 DNA reads TGTGCCATCAGCTCCGGGACAGGGGGCACCGGGGAGCTGTTTTTT. This encodes CAISSGTGGTGELFF. V is TRBV10-3 and J is TRBJ2-2; 11 bases are a match to TRBD1. Per the germline V gene, CDR1 is ENHRY and CDR2 is SYGVKD. The length of the CDR3 is 15 residues. The V segment lost 6 bases and the J segment 4 bases; nucleotides outside the gene matches: 4.

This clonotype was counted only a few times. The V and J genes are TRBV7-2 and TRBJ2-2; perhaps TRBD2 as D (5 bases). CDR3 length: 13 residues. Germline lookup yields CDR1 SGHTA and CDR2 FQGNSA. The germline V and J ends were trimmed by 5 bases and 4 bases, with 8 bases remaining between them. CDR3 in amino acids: CASSVTSTGELFF. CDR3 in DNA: TGTGCCAGCAGCGTAACTAGCACCGGGGAGCTGTTTTTT.

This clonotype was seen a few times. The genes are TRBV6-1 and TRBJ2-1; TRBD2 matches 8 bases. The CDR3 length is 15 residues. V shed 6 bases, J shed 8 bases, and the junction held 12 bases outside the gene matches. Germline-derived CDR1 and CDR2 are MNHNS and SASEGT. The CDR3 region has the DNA TGTGCCAGCAGCCTATGGACTAGCAGGCGAGATGAGCAGTTCTTC. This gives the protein CASSLWTSRRDEQFF.

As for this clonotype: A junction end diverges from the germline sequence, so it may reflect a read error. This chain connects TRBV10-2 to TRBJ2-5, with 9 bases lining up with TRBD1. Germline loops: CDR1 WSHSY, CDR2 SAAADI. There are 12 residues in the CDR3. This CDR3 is CASEVDRGTQCF. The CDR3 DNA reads TGCGCCAGCGAAGTAGACAGGGGGACCCAGTGCTTC.

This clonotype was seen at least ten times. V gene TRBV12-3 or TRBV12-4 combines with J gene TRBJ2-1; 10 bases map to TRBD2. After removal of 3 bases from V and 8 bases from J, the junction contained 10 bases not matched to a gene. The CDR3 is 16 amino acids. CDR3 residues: CASSFELAGAIDEQFF. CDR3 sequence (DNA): TGTGCCAGCAGTTTTGAGCTAGCGGGAGCAATCGATGAGCAGTTCTTC.

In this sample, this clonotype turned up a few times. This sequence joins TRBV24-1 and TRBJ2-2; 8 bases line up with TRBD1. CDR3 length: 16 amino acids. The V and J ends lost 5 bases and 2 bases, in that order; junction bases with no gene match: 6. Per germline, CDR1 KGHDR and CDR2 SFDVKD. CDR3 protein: CATSVPGTGNTGELFF. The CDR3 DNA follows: TGTGCCACCAGTGTCCCCGGGACAGGCAACACCGGGGAGCTGTTTTTT.

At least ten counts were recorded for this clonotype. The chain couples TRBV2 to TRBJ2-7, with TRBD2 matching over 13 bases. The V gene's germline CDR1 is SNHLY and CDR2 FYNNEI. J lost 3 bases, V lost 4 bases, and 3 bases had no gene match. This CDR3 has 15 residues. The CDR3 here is CASSGGTSGVYEQYF. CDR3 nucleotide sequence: TGTGCCAGCAGTGGTGGGACTAGCGGGGTCTACGAGCAGTACTTC.

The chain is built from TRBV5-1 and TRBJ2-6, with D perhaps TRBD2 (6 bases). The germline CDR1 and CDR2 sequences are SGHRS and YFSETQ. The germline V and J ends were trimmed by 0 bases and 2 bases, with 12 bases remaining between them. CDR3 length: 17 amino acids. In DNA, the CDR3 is TGCGCCAGCAGCTTGGGGGGGACTCCCGCTGGGGCCAACGTCCTGACTTTC. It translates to CASSLGGTPAGANVLTF.